This is a list of T cell receptor beta chains from one sample in a study of blood T cells in healthy people across ages. TCRdb fed the 5' RACE reads into MiXCR, producing one record per CDR3 protein. This table holds about 540,000 distinct CDR3 sequences, about 24% found once. This sample also appeared in a second study, on T cells of mothers and their children.

What was sequenced was blood. The receptor set was obtained from a boy younger than 18 in good health. Both conserved end residues are part of each CDR3. Fields, in order: V gene, D gene, J gene, clone size, CDR3 protein, CDR3 DNA. D genes are given only for firm matches. The size entry is marked missing in some rows and otherwise reads once, few, many or a size class.

V gene: TRBV20-1; D gene: TRBD1; J gene: TRBJ1-5; clone size: many; CDR3 protein: CSAKGTGDSQPQHF; CDR3 DNA: TGCAGTGCCAAGGGGACAGGGGATTCCCAGCCCCAGCATTTT
V gene: TRBV6-2/TRBV6-3; D gene: NA; J gene: TRBJ1-5; clone size: NA; CDR3 protein: CASRSRAGRNQPQHF; CDR3 DNA: TGTGCCAGCAGAAGTCGGGCCGGTAGGAATCAGCCCCAGCATTTT
V gene: TRBV2; D gene: TRBD2; J gene: TRBJ2-1; clone size: many; CDR3 protein: CASSLLAGIYNEQFF; CDR3 DNA: TGTGCCAGCAGCCTTCTAGCGGGTATATACAATGAGCAGTTCTTC
V gene: TRBV7-2; D gene: TRBD2; J gene: TRBJ2-3; clone size: NA; CDR3 protein: CTSSPYGRGVSTDTQYF; CDR3 DNA: TGTACCAGCAGTCCTTACGGCCGGGGGGTGAGCACAGATACGCAGTATTTT
V gene: TRBV27; D gene: TRBD2; J gene: TRBJ2-1; clone size: NA; CDR3 protein: CATRTGTSGSNEQFF; CDR3 DNA: TGTGCCACCAGAACCGGGACTAGCGGGAGTAATGAGCAGTTCTTC
V gene: TRBV28; D gene: NA; J gene: TRBJ2-5; clone size: NA; CDR3 protein: CASMSGALGGETQYF; CDR3 DNA: TGTGCCAGCATGTCAGGGGCCCTCGGGGGAGAGACCCAGTACTTC
V gene: TRBV11-2; D gene: NA; J gene: TRBJ2-3; clone size: NA; CDR3 protein: CASSFSGVGTDTQYF; CDR3 DNA: TGTGCCAGCAGCTTCAGCGGAGTGGGCACAGATACGCAGTATTTT
V gene: TRBV11-2; D gene: TRBD1; J gene: TRBJ2-2; clone size: NA; CDR3 protein: CASSQGQGGRTGELFF; CDR3 DNA: TGTGCCAGCAGCCAGGGACAGGGGGGACGAACCGGGGAGCTGTTTTTT
V gene: TRBV7-2; D gene: NA; J gene: TRBJ2-1; clone size: NA; CDR3 protein: CASSGGVSSYNEQFF; CDR3 DNA: TGTGCCAGCAGCGGAGGAGTTAGCTCCTACAATGAGCAGTTCTTC
V gene: TRBV7-9; D gene: TRBD2; J gene: TRBJ2-7; clone size: few; CDR3 protein: CASSLATRVAGVAEQYF; CDR3 DNA: TGTGCCAGCAGCTTAGCGACTCGAGTAGCGGGAGTGGCCGAGCAGTACTTC
V gene: TRBV27; D gene: TRBD1; J gene: TRBJ2-7; clone size: few; CDR3 protein: CASSREGQGVYEQYF; CDR3 DNA: TGTGCCAGCAGCCGGGAGGGACAGGGGGTCTACGAGCAGTACTTC
V gene: TRBV11-3; D gene: TRBD2; J gene: TRBJ2-5; clone size: NA; CDR3 protein: CASSLGPTSGEETQYF; CDR3 DNA: TGTGCCAGCAGCTTGGGACCCACTAGCGGGGAAGAGACCCAGTACTTC
V gene: TRBV20-1; D gene: TRBD1; J gene: TRBJ2-5; clone size: NA; CDR3 protein: CSGKGQMETQYF; CDR3 DNA: TGCAGTGGCAAGGGACAGATGGAGACCCAGTACTTC
V gene: TRBV7-9; D gene: NA; J gene: TRBJ2-4; clone size: NA; CDR3 protein: CASGGSRGPIQYF; CDR3 DNA: TGTGCCAGCGGCGGGAGCAGGGGGCCCATTCAGTACTTC
V gene: TRBV6-1; D gene: NA; J gene: TRBJ1-1; clone size: NA; CDR3 protein: CASSEGAGAWTEAFF; CDR3 DNA: TGTGCCAGCAGTGAAGGGGCGGGGGCATGGACTGAAGCTTTCTTT
V gene: TRBV12-3/TRBV12-4; D gene: NA; J gene: TRBJ2-7; clone size: once; CDR3 protein: CASSPSQGRIYEQYF; CDR3 DNA: TGTGCCAGCAGCCCTTCGCAAGGGAGGATCTACGAGCAGTACTTC
V gene: TRBV30; D gene: NA; J gene: TRBJ1-2; clone size: NA; CDR3 protein: CAWKRGLSLNYGYTF; CDR3 DNA: TGTGCCTGGAAACGGGGGCTTAGCCTAAACTATGGCTACACCTTC
V gene: TRBV12-3/TRBV12-4; D gene: TRBD1; J gene: TRBJ2-5; clone size: few; CDR3 protein: CASRTGAETQYF; CDR3 DNA: TGTGCCAGCAGGACAGGGGCAGAGACCCAGTACTTC
V gene: TRBV6-5; D gene: NA; J gene: TRBJ2-7; clone size: NA; CDR3 protein: CASSYSSLPYYEQYF; CDR3 DNA: TGTGCCAGCAGTTACTCAAGCTTGCCGTACTACGAGCAGTACTTC
V gene: TRBV7-9; D gene: NA; J gene: TRBJ2-3; clone size: few; CDR3 protein: CASSGEGSGTDTQYF; CDR3 DNA: TGTGCCAGCAGCGGTGAGGGCTCGGGCACAGATACGCAGTATTTT
V gene: TRBV2; D gene: TRBD2; J gene: TRBJ2-1; clone size: NA; CDR3 protein: CASSEGGGGNEQFF; CDR3 DNA: TGTGCCAGCAGTGAAGGAGGCGGGGGCAATGAGCAGTTCTTC
V gene: TRBV20-1; D gene: NA; J gene: TRBJ2-3; clone size: NA; CDR3 protein: CSARPVSGGPRTDTQYF; CDR3 DNA: TGCAGTGCTAGGCCGGTCAGTGGGGGGCCCCGCACAGATACGCAGTATTTT
V gene: TRBV27; D gene: TRBD2; J gene: TRBJ2-7; clone size: NA; CDR3 protein: CASNSPLAGVNEQYF; CDR3 DNA: TGTGCCAGCAACAGCCCACTAGCGGGGGTAAACGAGCAGTACTTC
V gene: TRBV5-6; D gene: TRBD2; J gene: TRBJ2-7; clone size: NA; CDR3 protein: CAGSSTGTSGGAYEQYF; CDR3 DNA: TGTGCCGGCAGCTCCACCGGGACTAGCGGGGGGGCGTACGAGCAGTACTTC
V gene: TRBV4-3; D gene: NA; J gene: TRBJ2-5; clone size: NA; CDR3 protein: CASSQDGGGGETQYF; CDR3 DNA: TGCGCCAGCAGCCAAGATGGAGGGGGCGGGGAGACCCAGTACTTC
V gene: TRBV6-2/TRBV6-3; D gene: NA; J gene: TRBJ1-2; clone size: few; CDR3 protein: CASSNGRSGYTF; CDR3 DNA: TGTGCCAGCAGTAACGGTCGTAGTGGCTACACCTTC
V gene: TRBV7-9; D gene: NA; J gene: TRBJ1-3; clone size: NA; CDR3 protein: CASSLSGENGNTIYF; CDR3 DNA: TGTGCCAGCAGCTTATCAGGGGAAAATGGAAACACCATATATTTT
V gene: TRBV6-1; D gene: NA; J gene: TRBJ2-7; clone size: few; CDR3 protein: CASSERQDPTYEQYF; CDR3 DNA: TGTGCCAGCAGTGAAAGGCAGGACCCAACCTACGAGCAGTACTTC
V gene: TRBV20-1; D gene: NA; J gene: TRBJ2-1; clone size: NA; CDR3 protein: CSASRGTGNEQFF; CDR3 DNA: TGCAGTGCTAGTCGGGGGACGGGCAATGAGCAGTTCTTC
V gene: TRBV5-1; D gene: NA; J gene: TRBJ2-1; clone size: few; CDR3 protein: CASSLERTPLGWQFF; CDR3 DNA: TGCGCCAGCAGCTTGGAAAGGACTCCCCTTGGATGGCAGTTCTTC
V gene: TRBV5-1; D gene: TRBD1; J gene: TRBJ2-4; clone size: NA; CDR3 protein: CASSPSTGGLAKNIQYF; CDR3 DNA: TGCGCCAGCAGCCCCTCGACAGGGGGCTTGGCCAAAAACATTCAGTACTTC
V gene: TRBV7-8; D gene: TRBD2; J gene: TRBJ2-6; clone size: NA; CDR3 protein: CASSFSGRFGPGANVLTF; CDR3 DNA: TGTGCCAGCAGCTTTAGCGGGCGATTCGGCCCTGGGGCCAACGTCCTGACTTTC
V gene: TRBV10-3; D gene: NA; J gene: TRBJ2-6; clone size: NA; CDR3 protein: CAISEFAFESSGANVLTF; CDR3 DNA: TGTGCCATCAGTGAGTTCGCATTCGAATCCTCTGGGGCCAACGTCCTGACTTTC
V gene: TRBV5-1; D gene: NA; J gene: TRBJ1-1; clone size: NA; CDR3 protein: CASSLGQATEAFF; CDR3 DNA: TGCGCCAGCAGCTTGGGGCAGGCTACCGAAGCTTTCTTT